What follows are 17 T cell receptor beta chains derived from one specimen sequenced in a study of T cell repertoires in cytomegalovirus infection. One entry per CDR3 protein results from TCRdb running MiXCR on the reads. The sample lists some 320,000 distinct CDR3 sequences, more than 8% occurring once. Sequencing was performed on PBMCs. The receptors were gathered from a human donor in good health (CMV status not recorded). Some clones in this sample may be carry-over from other donors' samples.

V usage is TRBV28 and J usage is TRBJ2-7; 8 nucleotides agree with TRBD1. Germline CDR1 and CDR2: MDHEN and SYDVKM. V shed 6 bases, J shed 4 bases, and the junction held 11 bases outside the gene matches. The CDR3 has 15 amino acids. The CDR3 sequence: CASSPLGQGRYEQYF. CDR3 nucleotide sequence: TGTGCCAGCAGCCCTCTCGGACAGGGTAGATACGAGCAGTACTTC.

About this clonotype: The germline gene is not matched at one end of the junction; a read error may be the cause. V and J are TRBV4-2 and TRBJ2-1; possible D gene TRBD1, 6 bases. The CDR3 is 16 residues long. Germline V gene lookup returns CDR1 LGHNA and CDR2 YNFKEQ. CDR3: CASSQDFTGNYNVQFF. The CDR3 DNA follows: TGTGCCAGCAGCCAAGATTTTACAGGGAACTACAATGTGCAGTTCTTC.

Ten or more counts support this clonotype. This chain joins TRBV6-6 and TRBJ2-2; the D gene is possibly TRBD1 (6 bases). V was pared by 0 bases and J by 5 bases, with 13 bases between. The CDR3 totals 16 residues. Germline V CDR1 and CDR2: MNHNY, SVGAGI (reference sequence). CDR3 loop: CASSYSITGQTGELFF. The CDR3 bases are TGTGCCAGCAGTTACTCGATAACAGGGCAGACCGGGGAGCTGTTTTTT.

The sample holds many counts of this clonotype. The chain uses TRBV12-3 or TRBV12-4 and TRBJ2-2; 12 bases agree with TRBD2. The trim removed 3 bases at V and 7 bases at J, leaving 6 bases unmatched. The CDR3 contains 16 residues. Written as DNA, the CDR3 is TGTGCCAGCAGTTTGGGACTAGCGGGTATAAGCGGGGAGCTGTTTTTT. It specifies CASSLGLAGISGELFF.

This clonotype was counted ten times or more. This sequence joins TRBV7-9 and TRBJ1-1; 10 nucleotides agree with TRBD1. V dropped 3 bases and J dropped 5; count of bases not matched to a gene: 12. This CDR3 contains 17 residues. Germline V gene sequence: CDR1 SEHNR, CDR2 FQNEAQ (reference sequence). The CDR3: CASSFLGTGVWRTEAFF. In DNA, the CDR3 is TGTGCCAGCAGCTTCCTCGGGACAGGGGTGTGGAGGACTGAAGCTTTCTTT. Full variable domain (outside the CDR3, taken from reference TRBV7-9 and TRBJ1-1): DTGVSQNPRHKITKRGQNVTFRCDPISEHNRLYWYRQTLGQGPEFLTYFQNEAQLEKSRLLSDRFSAERPKGSFSTLEIQRTEQGDSAMYLCASSFLGTGVWRTEAFFGQGTRLTVV.

This clonotype has only a few counts. The chain joins TRBV27 to TRBJ1-1; D gene unclear. Germline CDR1 MNHEY, CDR2 SMNVEV (reference sequence). The CDR3 totals 14 residues. Trimming cost V 6 bases and J 4 bases, with 15 bases left between them. This CDR3 reads CASRDSWWGTEAFF. DNA of the CDR3: TGTGCCAGCAGGGACTCTTGGTGGGGCACTGAAGCTTTCTTT.

This clonotype was found many times. The chain is built from TRBV7-2 and TRBJ1-5; 9 bases align to TRBD1. Per germline, CDR1 SGHTA and CDR2 FQGNSA. CDR3 length equals 15 residues. The V gene end was trimmed by 5 bases and the J gene end by 5 bases; junction bases not matched to a gene: 7. The CDR3 region is CASSRYGQGYQPQHF. In DNA, the CDR3 is TGTGCCAGCAGCCGTTACGGACAGGGGTATCAGCCCCAGCATTTT.

This clonotype was counted at least ten times. CDR3 DNA sequence: TGTGCCAGCAGCTTAGGAGGGACACTCTACACCTTC. Translated: CASSLGGTLYTF. V is TRBV7-9 and J is TRBJ1-2, with D maybe TRBD1 (6 bases). This CDR3 has 12 residues. Per the germline V gene, CDR1 is SEHNR and CDR2 is FQNEAQ (reference sequence). V was clipped by 1 base and J by 10 bases, with 10 bases between them.

The chain has TRBV27 and TRBJ1-5; 8 bases align to TRBD1. This CDR3 is 18 amino acids long. Germline V gives CDR1 MNHEY, CDR2 SMNVEV (reference sequence). The J segment lost 3 bases and the V segment lost 6 bases, leaving 16 bases of the junction unmatched. The CDR3 bases are TGTGCCAGCAGCCCTTATGGGGCAGGGGGCCCTAACAATCAGCCCCAGCATTTT. This encodes CASSPYGAGGPNNQPQHF.

This clonotype was detected only a few times. The chain is built from TRBV7-2 and TRBJ2-7; D remains unclear. CDR1 is SGHTA and CDR2 is FQGNSA in the germline V gene. V was trimmed by 2 bases and J by 2 bases, leaving 13 bases between them. The CDR3 runs to 15 residues. Here the CDR3 DNA reads TGTGCCAGCAGCTTACGGTTACTACCTACCTACGAGCAGTACTTC. Translated: CASSLRLLPTYEQYF.

The chain uses TRBV7-2 and TRBJ2-1; 9 nucleotides match TRBD2. The trim removed 3 bases at V and 7 bases at J, leaving 7 bases unmatched. The germline CDR1 and CDR2 sequences are SGHTA and FQGNSA. The CDR3 totals 15 residues. The CDR3 bases are TGTGCCAGCAGCTTCCAAGCGGGGGGTGGAAATGAGCAGTTCTTC. It translates to CASSFQAGGGNEQFF.

This clonotype appeared a single time. The chain combines TRBV6-2 or TRBV6-3 with TRBJ2-5, with a weak D call TRBD2 (5 bases). This CDR3 spans 15 amino acids. Trimming removed 2 bases at V and 5 bases at J, with 15 bases between. The germline V gene encodes CDR1 MNHEY and CDR2 SVGEGT. The CDR3 is CASSYDKSGHETQYF. CDR3 coding DNA: TGTGCCAGCAGTTACGATAAAAGCGGTCACGAGACCCAGTACTTC.

This clonotype has just a few counts. The chain combines TRBV18 with TRBJ2-1; 7 nucleotides line up with TRBD2. V shed 2 bases and J 5 bases; nucleotides not matched to a gene: 3. The CDR3 spans 14 residues. Per the germline V gene, CDR1 is KGHSH and CDR2 is LQKENI. The CDR3 bases are TGTGCCAGCTCACCAACTAGCGAGAACAATGAGCAGTTCTTC. This translates into CASSPTSENNEQFF.

This chain connects TRBV28 to TRBJ2-7; TRBD1 is a possible D gene (6 bases). The CDR3 loop spans 15 amino acids. Germline CDR1 and CDR2: MDHEN and SYDVKM. Trimming cost V 5 bases and J 2 bases, with 16 bases left between them. The CDR3 DNA follows: TGTGCCAGCAGTCCACGGGGACACCCACCCTACGAGCAGTACTTC. Translated: CASSPRGHPPYEQYF. The complete variable domain, with remaining parts taken from reference TRBV28 and TRBJ2-7, reads DVKVTQSSRYLVKRTGEKVFLECVQDMDHENMFWYRQDPGLGLRLIYFSYDVKMKEKGDIPEGYSVSREKKERFSLILESASTNQTSMYLCASSPRGHPPYEQYFGPGTRLTVT.

This clonotype was observed many times. The rearrangement uses TRBV28 and TRBJ2-1; TRBD2 matches at 13 bases. CDR1 is MDHEN and CDR2 is SYDVKM in the germline V gene. V was pared by 8 bases and J by 9 bases, with 10 bases of the junction left unmatched. The CDR3 runs 15 residues. CDR3 DNA sequence: TGTGCCAGCCCCCCGTCACTAGCGGGAGGGGTTGAGCAGTTCTTC. Protein sequence: CASPPSLAGGVEQFF.

This clonotype has a single count. A much bigger clone sits one base away, suggesting this may be a read error. CDR3 bases: TGTGCCAGCAGAGTTACTGGGTCGGAGACCCTGTACTTC. Translating gives CASRVTGSETLYF. The chain carries TRBV6-5 and TRBJ2-5; D is uncertain. Germline loops: CDR1 MNHEY, CDR2 SVGAGI. CDR3 length equals 13 residues.

The chain links TRBV11-3 to TRBJ2-1; TRBD1 agrees at 9 bases. With 5 bases clipped from V and 3 bases from J, the junction kept 5 bases outside the gene matches. The germline V gene encodes CDR1 SGHNT and CDR2 YENEEA. The CDR3 loop spans 15 amino acids. The CDR3 region is CASSAKGQGYNEQFF. CDR3 DNA sequence: TGTGCCAGCAGCGCTAAGGGACAGGGCTACAATGAGCAGTTCTTC.